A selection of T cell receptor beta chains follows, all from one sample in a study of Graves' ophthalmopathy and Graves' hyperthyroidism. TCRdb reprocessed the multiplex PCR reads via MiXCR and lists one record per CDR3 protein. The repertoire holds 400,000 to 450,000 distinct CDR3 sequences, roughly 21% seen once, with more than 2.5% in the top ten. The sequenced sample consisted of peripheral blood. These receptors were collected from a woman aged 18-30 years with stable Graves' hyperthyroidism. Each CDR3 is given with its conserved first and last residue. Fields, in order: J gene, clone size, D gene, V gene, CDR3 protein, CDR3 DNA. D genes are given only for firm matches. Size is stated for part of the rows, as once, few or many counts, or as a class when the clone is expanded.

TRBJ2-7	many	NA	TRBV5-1	CASSSMSNWGYYEQYF	TGCGCCAGCAGCTCAATGTCGAACTGGGGCTACTACGAGCAGTACTTC
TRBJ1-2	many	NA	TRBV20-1	CSARDLKDYGYTF	TGCAGTGCTAGAGACCTGAAAGACTATGGCTACACCTTC
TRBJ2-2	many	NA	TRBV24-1	CATSKFGRNTGELFF	TGTGCCACCAGTAAATTCGGCCGAAACACCGGGGAGCTGTTTTTT
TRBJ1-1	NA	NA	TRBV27	CASTGFMNTEAFF	TGTGCCAGCACTGGTTTCATGAACACTGAAGCTTTCTTT
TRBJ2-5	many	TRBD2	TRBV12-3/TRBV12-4	CASSLASGLAGGRETQYF	TGTGCCAGCAGTTTAGCGTCAGGACTAGCGGGGGGGCGAGAGACCCAGTACTTC
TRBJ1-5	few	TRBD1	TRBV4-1	CASSQTDRGRQPQHF	TGCGCCAGCAGCCAGACTGACAGGGGGAGGCAGCCCCAGCATTTT
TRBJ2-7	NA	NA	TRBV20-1	CSARPRIAGAMYEQYF	TGCAGTGCTAGACCGAGGATTGCGGGGGCCATGTACGAGCAGTACTTC
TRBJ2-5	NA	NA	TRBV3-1	CASSQETGSETQYF	TGTGCCAGCAGCCAAGAAACGGGTTCGGAGACCCAGTACTTC
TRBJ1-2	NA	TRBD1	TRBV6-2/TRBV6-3	CASRKMKASGQLNHYGYTF	TGTGCCAGCAGAAAAATGAAAGCCTCGGGACAGCTGAACCACTATGGCTACACCTTC
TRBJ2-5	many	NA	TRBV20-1	CSAKRGGNQETQYF	TGCAGTGCTAAAAGGGGCGGGAACCAAGAGACCCAGTACTTC
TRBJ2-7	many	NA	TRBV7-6	CASSLAVGPIYEQYF	TGTGCCAGCAGCTTAGCGGTGGGGCCGATCTACGAGCAGTACTTC
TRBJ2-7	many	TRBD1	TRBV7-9	CATARTGTYEQYF	TGTGCCACTGCCCGGACAGGAACCTACGAGCAGTACTTC
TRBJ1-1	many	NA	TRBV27	CASSLTPAVNTEAFF	TGTGCCAGCAGTTTAACCCCGGCGGTGAACACTGAAGCTTTCTTT
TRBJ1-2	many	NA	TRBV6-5	CASSYSGRGRYGYTF	TGTGCCAGCAGTTACTCGGGCAGGGGCCGGTATGGCTACACCTTC
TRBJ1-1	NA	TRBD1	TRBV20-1	CSARDLEIQGDTEAFF	TGCAGTGCTAGAGATCTTGAGATACAGGGGGACACTGAAGCTTTCTTT